The 21 T cell receptor beta chains reported below all come from one sample, sequenced in a study of beta chain features in type 1 diabetes (dated by TCRdb to the late 2010s). Here is what the overall study found, with its caveats: Type 1 diabetes patients showed a moderate but significant shortening of TCRB CDR3 length in all four CD4+ subsets.

No antigen is known for these receptors. Library creation used the immunoSEQ multiplex PCR assay. The entire amount of isolated RNA was reverse transcribed using the High Capacity cDNA Reverse Transcription Kit, so the sequenced TCRB transcripts were expressed ones. TCRdb retrieved this table from immuneACCESS and kept in-frame rearrangements only. Not all clones are present; in checked studies, unresolved V genes account for under half, and no reason is known for the remainder. The sample table contains 640,000 or so clones; only one count was recorded for about 14% of them. The biggest ten clones account for 0.03% to 0.045% of the sample. The sample consisted of naive CD4+ T cells from blood. The cell subset or site label for this specimen denotes: true naive CD4+ T cells. The receptors originated from a young man with type 1 diabetes.

This clone was counted only a few times. The rearrangement joins TRBV5-1 to TRBJ1-2; TRBD1 matches at 8 bases. V lost 4 bases, J lost 3 bases, and 5 bases stayed unmatched. Germline CDR1 SGHRS, CDR2 YFSETQ. The CDR3 sequence is 14 residues long. CDR3 nucleotide sequence: TGCGCCAGCAGCCCTTCAGGGGGCTACTATGGCTACACCTTC. Protein sequence: CASSPSGGYYGYTF.

This clone has a count of ten or more. V is TRBV28 and J is TRBJ1-6; D is perhaps TRBD1 (5 bases). Germline V gene sequence: CDR1 MDHEN, CDR2 SYDVKM. The CDR3 covers 12 residues. V was cut by 8 bases and J by 8 bases, with 10 bases left in between. Here the CDR3 reads CASSQVYSPLHF. CDR3 nucleotides: TGTGCCAGCTCACAGGTGTATTCACCCCTCCACTTT.

This clone was seen more than once but under ten times. The chain is built from TRBV4-3 and TRBJ1-2; D remains ambiguous. The CDR3 is 15 amino acids. V was pared by 0 bases and J by 4 bases, with 12 bases between. Germline CDR1 LGHNA, CDR2 YSLEER. CDR3 amino acids: CASSQDRAERYGYTF. The CDR3 DNA reads as TGCGCCAGCAGCCAAGATCGGGCCGAGCGCTATGGCTACACCTTC.

This clone appeared a few times. This chain connects TRBV4-3 to TRBJ2-7, with TRBD2 matching 7 bases. J lost 3 bases, V lost 1 base, and 9 bases had no gene match. Germline assignment: CDR1 LGHNA and CDR2 YSLEER. The CDR3 is 16 amino acids. CDR3 in DNA: TGCGCCAGCAGCCAAGCGTGGGGGGGACCCTACTACGAGCAGTACTTC. This encodes CASSQAWGGPYYEQYF.

In this sample, this clone turned up a few times. The chain links TRBV7-3 to TRBJ2-5, with TRBD1 matching over 10 bases. CDR3 size: 15 residues. Germline CDR1 SGHTA, CDR2 FQGTGA. Trimming took 3 bases from V and 4 from J; bases not matched to a gene: 5. The CDR3 spells CASSLTGGAGETQYF. The CDR3 region has the DNA TGTGCCAGCAGCTTGACAGGGGGCGCGGGAGAGACCCAGTACTTC.

The chain joins TRBV18 to TRBJ2-1, with TRBD1 matching 8 bases. V shed 3 bases, J shed 8 bases, and the junction held 3 bases outside the gene matches. In germline, CDR1 is KGHSH, CDR2 LQKENI. CDR3 length equals 13 residues. The CDR3 protein is CASSPDREYEQFF. The CDR3 nucleotides are TGTGCCAGCTCACCGGACAGGGAATATGAGCAGTTCTTC.

The CDR3 DNA follows: TGTGCCAGCAGCGTAGGAGGGGGAATTTCCTACAATGAGCAGTTCTTC. Protein sequence: CASSVGGGISYNEQFF. This chain uses TRBV9 with TRBJ2-1, with D possibly matching TRBD1 (6 bases). Germline V CDR1 and CDR2: SGDLS, YYNGEE. The V end was cut by 0 bases, the J end by 1 base, with 11 bases between. The CDR3 covers 16 residues.

This clone was recorded a few times. This chain links TRBV28 with TRBJ2-1; tentatively, D is TRBD1 (5 bases). The CDR3 has 14 residues. Germline CDR1 and CDR2: MDHEN and SYDVKM. Deletions cut 11 bases from V and 1 base from J, with 15 bases between. CDR3: CASIPGQSYNEQFF. The CDR3 bases are TGTGCCTCCATCCCAGGGCAATCCTACAATGAGCAGTTCTTC.

The V gene is TRBV6-5, the J gene TRBJ1-1; no clear D gene. The germline V gene encodes CDR1 MNHEY and CDR2 SVGAGI. The CDR3 sequence is 15 residues long. The V gene lost 2 bases and the J gene lost 2 bases, with 12 bases spanning the gap. This chain's CDR3 is CASSYSPVGNTEAFF. The CDR3 DNA reads TGTGCCAGCAGTTACAGTCCGGTCGGCAACACTGAAGCTTTCTTT.

A few counts support this clone. The chain couples TRBV4-3 to TRBJ1-1; 11 nucleotides match TRBD1. Germline values: CDR1 LGHNA, CDR2 YSLEER. There are 18 residues in the CDR3. V shed 1 base and J 5 bases; nucleotides not matched to a gene: 12. The CDR3 DNA reads as TGCGCCAGCAGCCAAGGGGAGGACAGGGGGCTGGGGAGGACTGAAGCTTTCTTT. Translation gives CASSQGEDRGLGRTEAFF.

This chain's CDR3 is CASSYANRDTVSEQYF. The CDR3 DNA is TGTGCCAGCAGTTACGCAAACCGGGACACAGTTTCCGAGCAGTACTTC. This sequence joins TRBV6-5 and TRBJ2-7; D might be TRBD1 (6 bases). Trimming pared 2 bases from V and 6 bases from J, leaving 20 bases between. This CDR3 spans 16 amino acids. Germline V CDR1 and CDR2: MNHEY, SVGAGI.

This clone has just a few counts. The chain has TRBV2 and TRBJ2-1; 8 bases are a match to TRBD2. The CDR3 spans 14 residues. CDR1 and CDR2 (germline): SNHLY, FYNNEI. With 8 bases clipped from V and 10 bases from J, the junction kept 13 bases outside the gene matches. The CDR3 sequence: CASGSSGALGEQFF. DNA of the CDR3: TGTGCCAGCGGGAGTAGCGGGGCCCTAGGAGAGCAGTTCTTC.

This clone was observed a few times. J is TRBJ2-5 and V is TRBV5-4; D remains ambiguous. The CDR3 extends over 13 amino acids. V lost 5 bases and J lost 2, with 10 bases in between. The germline V gene has CDR1 SGHNT and CDR2 YYREEE (reference sequence). The CDR3 DNA reads as TGTGCCAGCAGTCCATCAGGACAAGAGACCCAGTACTTC. Translated: CASSPSGQETQYF.

The V call is TRBV19, the J call TRBJ2-1; D perhaps matches TRBD1 (6 bases). CDR1 and CDR2 (germline): LNHDA, SQIVND (reference sequence). The CDR3 runs to 14 residues. V was pared by 6 bases and J by 0 bases, with 9 bases between. The CDR3 DNA reads as TGTGCCAGTAGACGGACAGACTCCTACAATGAGCAGTTCTTC. This codes for CASRRTDSYNEQFF. The full variable domain, with the rest looked up from reference TRBV19 and TRBJ2-1, is DGGITQSPKYLFRKEGQNVTLSCEQNLNHDAMYWYRQDPGQGLRLIYYSQIVNDFQKGDIAEGYSVSREKKESFPLTVTSAQKNPTAFYLCASRRTDSYNEQFFGPGTRLTVL.

This clone was observed a few times. Within the sample, other DNA sequences also encode this same CDR3. The genes are TRBV6-5 and TRBJ1-1; perhaps TRBD1 as D (5 bases). The CDR3 sequence is 13 residues long. V lost 2 bases to trimming and J lost 1 base, with 5 bases between them. In germline, CDR1 is MNHEY, CDR2 SVGAGI. CDR3 protein: CASSYGQNTEAFF. As DNA, the CDR3 is TGTGCCAGCAGTTACGGACAGAACACTGAAGCTTTCTTT.

This clone was counted only a few times. This chain joins TRBV30 and TRBJ2-3, with TRBD1 matching over 7 bases. CDR3 size: 11 residues. J was trimmed by 4 bases and V by 5 bases; bases with no gene match: 0. Germline V CDR1 and CDR2: GTSNPN, SVGIG (reference sequence). The CDR3 sequence: CAWDRADTQYF. In DNA, the CDR3 is TGTGCCTGGGACAGGGCAGATACGCAGTATTTT. Full variable domain (missing parts from reference TRBV30 and TRBJ2-3): SQTIHQWPATLVQPVGSPLSLECTVEGTSNPNLYWYRQAAGRGLQLLFYSVGIGQISSEVPQNLSASRPQDRQFILSSKKLLLSDSGFYLCAWDRADTQYFGPGTRLTVL.

The chain has TRBV5-1 and TRBJ2-7, with 13 bases matching TRBD2. The CDR3 is 16 amino acids. Per the germline V gene, CDR1 is SGHRS and CDR2 is YFSETQ. After removal of 3 bases from V and 4 bases from J, the junction contained 7 bases not matched to a gene. Here the CDR3 reads CASSSPGLAGVYEQYF. The DNA of the CDR3 is TGCGCCAGCAGCTCACCCGGACTAGCGGGAGTTTACGAGCAGTACTTC.

The V call is TRBV5-1, the J call TRBJ1-1, with D unresolved. Germline V gene sequence: CDR1 SGHRS, CDR2 YFSETQ. The length of the CDR3 is 14 residues. V was shortened by 2 bases and J by 5 bases, with 13 bases between the two germline ends. The CDR3 coding sequence is TGCGCCAGCAGCTTACCGGGAAGGCGAACTGAAGCTTTCTTT. Encoded protein: CASSLPGRRTEAFF.

This clone was counted only a few times. The V call is TRBV7-2, the J call TRBJ1-5, with D perhaps TRBD1 (5 bases). CDR3 length equals 16 residues. Per germline, CDR1 SGHTA and CDR2 FQGNSA. V was cut by 7 bases and J by 10 bases, with 26 bases left in between. The chain's CDR3 is CASTTLGRGPGEPQHF. In DNA, the CDR3 is TGTGCCAGCACCACCCTTGGGAGGGGTCCTGGGGAACCCCAGCATTTT.

The rearrangement links TRBV5-1 to TRBJ2-7; 10 bases map to TRBD1. The CDR3 runs to 14 residues. Germline V lookup: CDR1 SGHRS, CDR2 YFSETQ. J gave up 4 bases and V 3 bases, and 4 bases lay outside the gene matches. The CDR3 bases are TGCGCCAGCAGCTCGGGACAGGGGAGGTACGAGCAGTACTTC. This encodes CASSSGQGRYEQYF. Filled out from reference TRBV5-1 and TRBJ2-7, the complete variable domain reads KAGVTQTPRYLIKTRGQQVTLSCSPISGHRSVSWYQQTPGQGLQFLFEYFSETQRNKGNFPGRFSGRQFSNSRSEMNVSTLELGDSALYLCASSSGQGRYEQYFGPGTRLTVT.

The chain couples TRBV4-1 to TRBJ2-2; D unclear. Trimming took 2 bases from V and 7 from J, leaving 8 bases between them. This CDR3 has 13 amino acids. The germline V gene encodes CDR1 MGHRA and CDR2 YSYEKL. CDR3 residues: CASSQLESGELFF. CDR3 sequence (DNA): TGCGCCAGCAGCCAATTGGAGAGCGGGGAGCTGTTTTTT.